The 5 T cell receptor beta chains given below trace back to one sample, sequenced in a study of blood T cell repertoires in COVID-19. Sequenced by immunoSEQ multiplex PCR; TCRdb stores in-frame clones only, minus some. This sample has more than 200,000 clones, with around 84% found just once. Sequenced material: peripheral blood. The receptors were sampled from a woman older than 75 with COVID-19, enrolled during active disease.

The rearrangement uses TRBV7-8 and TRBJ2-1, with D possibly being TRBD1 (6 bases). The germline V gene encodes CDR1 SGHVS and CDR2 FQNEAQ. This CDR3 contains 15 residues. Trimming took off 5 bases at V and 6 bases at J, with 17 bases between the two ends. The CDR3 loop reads CASSRGAGVGNEQFF. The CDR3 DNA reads TGTGCCAGCAGCCGAGGGGCAGGGGTAGGCAATGAGCAGTTCTTC.

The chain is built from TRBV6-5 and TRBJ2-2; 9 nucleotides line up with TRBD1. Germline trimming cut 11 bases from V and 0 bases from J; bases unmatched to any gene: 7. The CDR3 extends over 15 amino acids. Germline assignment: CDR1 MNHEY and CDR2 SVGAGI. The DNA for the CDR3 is TGTGCCGGCGCAAGGACAGGGGCGAACACCGGGGAGCTGTTTTTT. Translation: CAGARTGANTGELFF.

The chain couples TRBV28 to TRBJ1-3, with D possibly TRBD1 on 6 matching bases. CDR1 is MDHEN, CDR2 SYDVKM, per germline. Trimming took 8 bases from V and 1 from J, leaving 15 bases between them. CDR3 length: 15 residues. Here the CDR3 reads CASETGDNSGNTIYF. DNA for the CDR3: TGTGCCAGCGAAACCGGGGACAATTCTGGAAACACCATATATTTT.

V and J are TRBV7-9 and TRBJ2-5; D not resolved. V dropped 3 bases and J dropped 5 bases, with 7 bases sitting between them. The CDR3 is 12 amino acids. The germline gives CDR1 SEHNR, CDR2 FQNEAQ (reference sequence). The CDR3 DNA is TGTGCCAGCAGCTTTGACACGGAGACCCAGTACTTC. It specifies CASSFDTETQYF.

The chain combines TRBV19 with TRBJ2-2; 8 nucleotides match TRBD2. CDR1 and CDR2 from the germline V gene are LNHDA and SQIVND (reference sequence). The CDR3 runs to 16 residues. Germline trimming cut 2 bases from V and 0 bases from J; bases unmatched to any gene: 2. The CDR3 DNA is TGTGCCAGTAGTATAATAGCGGGGACGAACACCGGGGAGCTGTTTTTT. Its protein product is CASSIIAGTNTGELFF.